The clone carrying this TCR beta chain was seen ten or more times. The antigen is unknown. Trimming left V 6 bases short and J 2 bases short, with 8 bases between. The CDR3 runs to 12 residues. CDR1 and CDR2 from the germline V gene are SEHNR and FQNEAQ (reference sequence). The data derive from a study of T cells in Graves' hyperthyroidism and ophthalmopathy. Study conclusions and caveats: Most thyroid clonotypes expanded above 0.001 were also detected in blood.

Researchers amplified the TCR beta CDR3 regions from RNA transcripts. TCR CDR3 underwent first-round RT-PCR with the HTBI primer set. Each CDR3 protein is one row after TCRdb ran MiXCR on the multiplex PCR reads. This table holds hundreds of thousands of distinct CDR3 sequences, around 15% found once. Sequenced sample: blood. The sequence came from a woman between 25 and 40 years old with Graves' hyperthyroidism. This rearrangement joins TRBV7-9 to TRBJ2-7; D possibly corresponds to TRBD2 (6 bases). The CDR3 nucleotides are TGTGCCAGCAGTTGGGGGGCCTACGAGCAGTACTTC. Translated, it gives CASSWGAYEQYF.